The present T cell receptor beta chain was sequenced within a study of identical twins. Whole-study findings and limits: One should note that invariant MAIT and iNKT cells could partly confound zero-insertion analyses. These conclusions were based on statistical analysis (cross-sectional, not following the same donors).

Of note for this clonotype: What it binds is unknown.

Each CDR3 protein gets one entry after TCRdb re-called the 5' RACE reads with MiXCR. The sample includes about 550,000 distinct CDR3 sequences, approximately 20% seen only once; the top ten take around 0.47%. The length of the CDR3 is 17 residues. Germline CDR1 and CDR2: SGHVS and FQNEAQ. Losses at the gene ends were 4 bases for V and 0 bases for J; bases not matched to a gene: 9. These data were also filed under a second study, of yellow fever vaccine responses in identical twins.

The TCR was taken from a woman aged 18-29 years in good health. The chain uses TRBV7-8 and TRBJ2-7, with 10 positions matching TRBD2. Source material: CD4+ T cells sorted from blood. The CDR3 spells CASSSSGGYFSSYEQYV. CDR3 DNA sequence: TGTGCCAGCAGCTCTAGCGGGGGTTACTTCAGCTCCTACGAGCAGTACGTC.